A single sample is the source of the 31 T cell receptor beta chains below, sequenced in a study of blood T cells in healthy people across ages. Sample-barcoded 5' priming and a J-beta primer mix drove a second PCR of roughly 7 to 11 cycles. TCRdb passed the 5' RACE reads through MiXCR, listing each CDR3 protein once. The sample includes over a million distinct CDR3 sequences, over 35% of them seen just once. Specimen: blood. The receptors stem from a woman in her sixties in good health.

This clonotype was counted ten times or more. V and J are TRBV5-5 and TRBJ1-2; TRBD1 aligns across 11 bases. The CDR3 covers 15 residues. Per the germline V gene, CDR1 is SGHKS and CDR2 is YYEKEE (reference sequence). The ends lost 5 bases at V and 5 bases at J; junction bases unmatched: 8. CDR3 region: CASSRGQGASYGYTF. The CDR3 coding sequence is TGTGCCAGCAGTCGCGGACAGGGGGCTAGTTATGGCTACACCTTC.

CDR3 protein: CASSQEEVPGGTQYF. The CDR3 region has the DNA TGCGCCAGCAGCCAAGAAGAAGTCCCGGGCGGCACGCAGTATTTT. The genes are TRBV4-1 and TRBJ2-3; D is uncertain. CDR3 size: 15 residues. The germline CDR1 and CDR2 sequences are MGHRA and YSYEKL. V lost 0 bases and J lost 9, with 16 bases in between.

This rearrangement joins TRBV5-5 to TRBJ2-4, with 8 bases that match TRBD1. V was clipped by 0 bases and J by 7 bases; unmatched bases: 3. The V gene's germline CDR1 is SGHKS and CDR2 YYEKEE (reference sequence). The CDR3 is 14 amino acids. CDR3 coding DNA: TGTGCCAGCAGCTTGGAATGGACAGGGAACATTCAGTACTTC. As protein: CASSLEWTGNIQYF. Looking up the rest from reference TRBV5-5 and TRBJ2-4 gives the full variable domain: DAGVTQSPTHLIKTRGQQVTLRCSPISGHKSVSWYQQVLGQGPQFIFQYYEKEERGRGNFPDRFSARQFPNYSSELNVNALLLGDSALYLCASSLEWTGNIQYFGAGTRLSVL.

The chain links TRBV20-1 to TRBJ2-1; 13 nucleotides match TRBD2. The junction had 7 bases not matched to a gene; V was cut back by 3 bases and J by 8 bases. The CDR3 has 15 amino acids. Germline values: CDR1 DFQATT, CDR2 SNEGSKA (reference sequence). The CDR3 loop is CSARQTSGRFDEQFF. The CDR3 DNA reads TGCAGTGCTAGGCAGACTAGCGGGAGGTTTGATGAGCAGTTCTTC.

The chain employs TRBV5-1 and TRBJ2-1; 9 bases map to TRBD2. Trimming cost V 0 bases and J 6 bases; bases outside gene matches: 7. Germline loops: CDR1 SGHRS, CDR2 YFSETQ. This CDR3 is 16 amino acids long. This CDR3 is CASSLEGLAGLNEQFF. The CDR3 DNA reads as TGCGCCAGCAGCTTGGAGGGGCTAGCGGGACTCAATGAGCAGTTCTTC.

This clonotype has just a few counts. The chain recombines TRBV7-9 with TRBJ1-5; no clear D. This CDR3 comprises 14 residues. Germline loops: CDR1 SEHNR, CDR2 FQNEAQ (reference sequence). The V end lost 0 bases, the J end lost 3 bases, and 6 bases lay between the germline ends. The CDR3 spells CASSLAAVNQPQHF. Here the CDR3 DNA reads TGTGCCAGCAGCTTAGCGGCAGTCAATCAGCCCCAGCATTTT.

There are many counts of this clonotype. This sequence joins TRBV20-1 and TRBJ2-7; D is possibly TRBD1 or TRBD2 (5 bases each). V was cut by 0 bases and J by 6 bases, with 21 bases left in between. The CDR3 is 16 residues long. From germline, CDR1 is DFQATT and CDR2 SNEGSKA (reference sequence). The CDR3 here is CSARDIRGAILPEQYF. CDR3 sequence (DNA): TGCAGTGCTAGAGATATTCGAGGGGCCATCCTGCCCGAGCAGTACTTC.

The genes are TRBV11-2 and TRBJ2-1, with a tentative D call TRBD2 (6 bases). CDR1 SGHAT and CDR2 FQNNGV come from the germline V gene. The CDR3 has 15 residues. The germline V and J ends were trimmed by 5 bases and 4 bases, with 15 bases remaining between them. DNA of the CDR3: TGTGCCAGCAGCCTCGGGACTTTCAAGTACAATGAGCAGTTCTTC. Its translation is CASSLGTFKYNEQFF.

This clonotype has only a few counts. The genes are TRBV4-2 and TRBJ2-3, with 16 nucleotides matching TRBD2. The CDR3 runs to 17 residues. The V gene end was trimmed by 5 bases and the J gene end by 14 bases; junction bases not matched to a gene: 16. Germline V lookup: CDR1 LGHNA, CDR2 YNFKEQ. The DNA of the CDR3 is TGTGCCAGCAGCAGTGCTATCCCGGGACTAGCGGGAGGGCGGACGTATTTT. Protein sequence: CASSSAIPGLAGGRTYF.

The CDR3 region has the DNA TGTGCCACCAGTGATTTAACGGGACTAGCGGGCACAGATACGCAGTATTTT. Amino acids: CATSDLTGLAGTDTQYF. This rearrangement joins TRBV24-1 to TRBJ2-3, with 11 bases fitting TRBD2. The junction had 3 bases not matched to a gene; V was cut back by 1 base and J by 1 base. Germline CDR1 reads KGHDR; CDR2 reads SFDVKD. The CDR3 length is 17 residues.

The chain has TRBV20-1 and TRBJ2-1; D is uncertain. Germline CDR1 reads DFQATT; CDR2 reads SNEGSKA (reference sequence). The CDR3 has 12 residues. V was cut by 1 base and J by 6 bases, with 7 bases left in between. The CDR3 DNA reads as TGCAGTGCTAGAGCTAGATCCAATGAGCAGTTCTTC. Its translation is CSARARSNEQFF.

This clonotype came up a few times. The J gene is TRBJ2-5, the V gene TRBV5-1; D is undetermined. The CDR3 totals 13 residues. Germline-derived CDR1 and CDR2 are SGHRS and YFSETQ. Trimming left V 4 bases short and J 5 bases short, with 12 bases between. The chain's CDR3 is CASSLLSPETQYF. The CDR3 DNA reads as TGCGCCAGCAGCCTGCTGTCCCCGGAGACCCAGTACTTC.

The J gene is TRBJ2-7, the V gene TRBV3-1; no clear D. The germline V and J ends were trimmed by 1 base and 3 bases, with 10 bases remaining between them. Germline CDR1 LGHDT, CDR2 YNNKEL (reference sequence). The CDR3 spans 14 residues. The DNA for the CDR3 is TGTGCCAGCAGCCAAGGGATGGGAAACTACGAGCAGTACTTC. This codes for CASSQGMGNYEQYF.

As concerns this clonotype: Germline and junction disagree at one end, which may indicate a read error. The chain carries TRBV7-3 and TRBJ2-3; possible D gene TRBD2, 5 bases. CDR3 size: 13 residues. CDR1 is SGHTA and CDR2 is FQGTGA in the germline V gene. The CDR3 DNA reads as TGTGCCAGCAGCTTAGTCGGGAAGGATACGCGGTATTTT. Its translation: CASSLVGKDTRYF.

This clonotype was detected a few times. The V call is TRBV7-9, the J call TRBJ2-7; D perhaps matches TRBD1 (6 bases). The CDR3 covers 14 residues. Germline V gene sequence: CDR1 SEHNR, CDR2 FQNEAQ (reference sequence). Trimming shortened V by 7 bases and J by 0 bases, and 13 bases separated the two germline ends. CDR3 in amino acids: CASTGDISSYEQYF. The CDR3 DNA follows: TGTGCCAGCACCGGGGACATCTCCTCCTACGAGCAGTACTTC.

This clonotype was counted between two and nine times. V gene TRBV21-1 combines with J gene TRBJ2-7; TRBD1 is the table's D call, not checked against the DNA. TRBV21-1 is listed as a pseudogene. The CDR3 sequence is 11 residues long. The CDR3 DNA reads TGTGCCAGCAGCTTTGCGGGGGCAAAGTACTTC. Amino acids: CASSFAGAKYF.

The chain links TRBV29-1 to TRBJ2-4; maybe TRBD2 (6 bases). The DNA matches TRBJ2-7 better at its end, which makes the J call doubtful. Germline-derived CDR1 and CDR2 are SQVTM and ANQGSEA. The CDR3 has 14 residues. CDR3 coding DNA: TGCAGCGTTGAAGATGCCGGGACTGGGGACGAGCAGTACTTC. Its translation is CSVEDAGTGDEQYF.

Points on this clonotype: A single base separates this from a much larger clone, so it may be a read error. The rearrangement uses TRBV6-5 and TRBJ2-5, with D tentatively TRBD1 (5 bases). The CDR3 has 17 residues. Germline V gives CDR1 MNHEY, CDR2 SVGAGI. The V end lost 2 bases, the J end lost 1 base, and 17 bases lay between the germline ends. In DNA, the CDR3 is TGTGCCAGCAGTTACCTACCGACAGTCATTGTCCAAGAGACCCAGTACTTC. Its protein is CASSYLPTVIVQETQYF.

This clonotype occurred many times. This rearrangement joins TRBV20-1 to TRBJ2-5, with TRBD2 identical over 11 bases. Germline CDR1 is DFQATT and CDR2 is SNEGSKA (reference sequence). CDR3 size: 17 residues. The V and J ends lost 2 bases and 2 bases, in that order; junction bases with no gene match: 10. The CDR3 spells CSARSGTSGPRQETQYF. The CDR3 coding sequence is TGCAGTGCTAGAAGCGGGACTAGCGGACCCCGGCAAGAGACCCAGTACTTC.

The CDR3 nucleotides read TGTGCCAGCAGTGACTTACGTGGACGCGCGGACACCTTC. Translating gives CASSDLRGRADTF. The chain recombines TRBV6-2 or TRBV6-3 with TRBJ1-2; D remains unclear. The germline V and J ends were trimmed by 5 bases and 12 bases, with 19 bases remaining between them. CDR1 is MNHEY, CDR2 SVGEGT, per germline. There are 13 residues in the CDR3.

This clonotype has only one observation. The V and J genes are TRBV2 and TRBJ1-1; the D is unclear. Between the trimmed V and J ends, which lost 4 bases and 5 bases, there was a span of 17 bases. The CDR3 sequence is 15 residues long. Per germline, CDR1 SNHLY and CDR2 FYNNEI. CDR3 coding DNA: TGTGCCAGCAGTGCACCACCCAGAGACACGACTGAAGCTTTCTTT. Its protein is CASSAPPRDTTEAFF.

The table lists this clonotype with a few counts. The chain employs TRBV5-5 and TRBJ2-1, with D possibly TRBD2 on 6 matching bases. In germline, CDR1 is SGHKS, CDR2 YYEKEE (reference sequence). Trimming pared 1 base from V and 7 bases from J, leaving 18 bases between. CDR3 length: 16 amino acids. The DNA for the CDR3 is TGTGCCAGCAGCTTGTGGCAGGACTCCCGGGGGAATGAGCAGTTCTTC. It translates to CASSLWQDSRGNEQFF.

This clonotype came up a few times. The rearrangement joins TRBV7-9 to TRBJ2-3, with D tentatively TRBD2 (6 bases). V was shortened by 5 bases and J by 0 bases, with 12 bases between the two germline ends. This CDR3 has 15 residues. The germline V gene encodes CDR1 SEHNR and CDR2 FQNEAQ (reference sequence). As DNA, the CDR3 is TGTGCCAGCAGCGACGGGAGCAGGAGCACAGATACGCAGTATTTT. This translates into CASSDGSRSTDTQYF.

This chain links TRBV7-3 with TRBJ2-7; a possible D gene is TRBD2 (5 bases). Germline lookup yields CDR1 SGHTA and CDR2 FQGTGA. The CDR3 has 14 residues. V was clipped by 4 bases and J by 3 bases, with 13 bases between them. The chain's CDR3 is CASSSGISVYEQYF. CDR3 bases: TGTGCCAGCAGCTCCGGGATTAGCGTCTACGAGCAGTACTTC.

This clonotype was detected a few times. This sequence joins TRBV20-1 and TRBJ2-3; maybe TRBD2 (5 bases). Trimming shortened V by 6 bases and J by 3 bases, and 19 bases separated the two germline ends. CDR1 DFQATT and CDR2 SNEGSKA come from the germline V gene (reference sequence). The CDR3 spans 15 residues. CDR3 sequence reads: CSAQQRRGATDTQYF. In nucleotides, the CDR3 is TGCAGTGCACAACAAAGACGGGGAGCGACAGATACGCAGTATTTT.

V and J are TRBV29-1 and TRBJ2-7; 11 nucleotides match TRBD2. CDR3 length equals 15 residues. CDR1 SQVTM and CDR2 ANQGSEA come from the germline V gene. The V gene end was trimmed by 7 bases and the J gene end by 0 bases; junction bases not matched to a gene: 8. The CDR3, as DNA: TGCAGCGCCCGACGCACTAGCGGGAGCTCCTACGAGCAGTACTTC. Its protein product is CSARRTSGSSYEQYF.

The chain carries TRBV7-8 and TRBJ2-4; no reliable D call. Between the trimmed V and J ends, which lost 0 bases and 6 bases, there was a span of 6 bases. Germline CDR1 reads SGHVS; CDR2 reads FQNEAQ. The CDR3 runs 13 residues. CDR3 sequence reads: CASSLADGNIQYF. CDR3 DNA sequence: TGTGCCAGCAGCTTAGCGGACGGAAACATTCAGTACTTC.

The gene calls are TRBV24-1 and TRBJ2-3, with TRBD2 as a possible D gene (5 bases). V was shortened by 3 bases and J by 3 bases, with 15 bases between the two germline ends. In germline, CDR1 is KGHDR, CDR2 SFDVKD. The CDR3 is 16 amino acids. The CDR3: CATSDGRRGSTDTQYF. The CDR3 DNA reads TGTGCCACCAGTGATGGAAGACGAGGGAGTACAGATACGCAGTATTTT.

V is TRBV6-2 or TRBV6-3 and J is TRBJ2-7; 7 nucleotides agree with TRBD1. V lost 6 bases to trimming and J lost 0 bases; unmatched junction nucleotides: 14. The CDR3 is 17 residues long. Germline V gene data show CDR1 as MNHEY and CDR2 as SVGEGT. This CDR3 is CASRTGTVRWISYEQYF. CDR3 in DNA: TGTGCCAGCAGGACTGGGACAGTTCGCTGGATCTCCTACGAGCAGTACTTC.

The chain links TRBV3-1 to TRBJ1-5, with a possible D match to TRBD1 (6 bases). The CDR3 has 14 residues. The germline CDR1 and CDR2 sequences are LGHDT and YNNKEL (reference sequence). Trimming took off 2 bases at V and 3 bases at J, with 8 bases between the two ends. The DNA of the CDR3 is TGTGCCAGCAGCCAAACAGGGCTCAATCAGCCCCAGCATTTT. Translating it yields CASSQTGLNQPQHF.

As DNA, the CDR3 is TGTGCCAGCACGAATCCAGGACTACCGCCTTACGAGCAGTACTTC. Protein product: CASTNPGLPPYEQYF. The chain has TRBV27 and TRBJ2-7, with D possibly being TRBD2 (6 bases). The germline V and J ends were trimmed by 7 bases and 4 bases, with 20 bases remaining between them. This CDR3 comprises 15 residues. CDR1 is MNHEY, CDR2 SMNVEV, per germline (reference sequence).